This TCR beta chain was sequenced during a study of radiotherapy plus CTLA-4 blockade in lung cancer. CDR3 length equals 16 residues. J was trimmed by 2 bases and V by 4 bases; bases with no gene match: 7. Looked up from germline, CDR1 is LGHNA and CDR2 is YSLEER. Method: immunoSEQ multiplex PCR; TCRdb's copy keeps in-frame clones and lacks some. The repertoire holds about 97,000 clones, about four fifths seen once, with 2.8% in the top ten. The V gene is TRBV4-3, the J gene TRBJ2-3, with TRBD1 identical over 9 bases. The material was peripheral blood, obtained from a patient treated with radiotherapy plus ipilimumab. The TCR was taken from a human donor with non-small cell lung cancer who had a partial response to radiotherapy plus ipilimumab. Some clones in this sample may be carry-over from other donors' samples. CDR3 amino acids: CASSPGQGPYTDTQYF. The DNA of the CDR3 is TGCGCCAGCAGCCCAGGACAGGGGCCTTACACAGATACGCAGTATTTT.